This TCR beta chain was sequenced for a study of Tregs in tolerant kidney transplant recipients (dated by TCRdb to between 2017 and 2020). Regarding the study in general: Transplants used related donors with nonmyeloablative bone marrow transplantation; mixed chimerism was transient in the human trials. The study applied TCRbeta sequencing to find donor-specific regulatory T cells before combined kidney and bone marrow transplantation and then followed those same cells after transplant. The investigation overall reported the following: PCR primers changed over time for some patients, so nucleotide-level comparison across those patients' samples was not possible. Donor-specific Treg expansion exceeded global Treg expansion in tolerant patients, suggesting antigen-driven rather than nonspecific expansion. Biological reproducibility was not examined directly, but technical replication error appeared to be minimal. Expanding Tregs with activated donor B cells appeared to identify the most biologically relevant and donor-specific TCRbeta repertoire. The study was constrained by small patient numbers, and validation of the findings is required in larger populations and under other immunosuppression protocols.

For TCRbeta CDR3 sequencing, genomic DNA from the sorted cells was extracted using the QIAGEN DNeasy Blood and Tissue Kit. Through immunoSEQ, high-throughput TCRbeta CDR3 sequencing was done commercially, including PCR amplification with internal controls and bias correction. Processing in the source paper ran as follows. Unique productive TCRbeta sequences were defined by CDR3 nucleotide sequence where primers matched, otherwise by CDR3 amino acid sequence with Vbeta and Jbeta genes. Sorting error was corrected by removing sequences shared between sorted populations at a frequency ratio of 2:1 or less, and the remaining shared sequences were assigned to the higher population. Donor-reactive sequences were defined as at least 5-fold expanded in CFSE-low cells versus unstimulated cells, with frequency of at least 0.01% in CFSE-low cells. Repertoire divergence was quantified by Jensen-Shannon divergence using the top 100 TCRbeta sequences ranked by frequency. For samples with multiple sequencing runs, sorting error was corrected in each run separately before the runs were combined. TCRdb mirrors the immuneACCESS table, restricted to in-frame sequences. Some clones are absent from its copies; in checked studies, under half trace to an unresolved V gene, and the reason for the others is unknown. V, J and clone size were drawn from that table, and D and trimming were deduced from the DNA. The sample table records some 80,000 clones; more than 95% of these occur just once. Around 0.5% of the sample is held by the ten biggest clonotypes.

The time point label on this specimen signifies: blood sample drawn before combined kidney and bone marrow transplant. Thawed PBMCs were FACS-sorted into unstimulated Tregs (CD4+CD25+CD127-), CD4+ non-Tregs (CD4+CD25-), CD4 cells and CD8 cells. The patients were 4 recipients of combined kidney and bone marrow transplants from the ITN036ST trial, and samples were available only for these trial subjects. Healthy control blood was processed to PBMCs with a Ficoll density gradient and then cryopreserved, whereas patient PBMCs were collected both before and after transplant. Inclusive of the bounding cysteine and phenylalanine, the CDR3 is 15 residues long. Of the read, only the CDR3 DNA is kept; its 45 bases are in frame from base 1. The germline V gene provides CDR1 SGHTA and CDR2 FQGNSA. V was cut back by 1 base and J by 4 bases, leaving a gap of 13 bases between them. This clone was counted once. The antigen it binds to is not known. No base-level quality is on record; no much larger clone is a single base apart.

The V and J segments used are TRBV7-2 and TRBJ1-2, and TRBD1 may be the D gene, going by 6 matching bases. The receptor comes from a human donor who received a combined kidney and bone marrow transplant. The sample here was CD4+ T cells from blood, taken before the transplant. In nucleotide form, the sequence is TGTGCCAGCAGCTTAGAGTGGACAGCGACCTATGGCTACACCTTC. It codes for CASSLEWTATYGYTF.